The present TCR beta chain was sequenced within a study of CD8 T cells in Susac syndrome. General study results and limits: The authors acknowledged that their TCR sequencing and HLA analysis involved a relatively small number of individuals.

Concerning this clonotype itself: Its antigen remains unknown.

The RNA input was about 0.5 to 1 ug, and it was reverse transcribed with random hexamers. Amplification of TCR beta CDR3 was carried out by immunoSEQ multiplex PCR, which covered 54 Vbeta and 13 Jbeta segments. TCRdb processed the immunoSEQ multiplex PCR reads anew with MiXCR; each CDR3 protein has one entry. The repertoire holds a few hundred thousand distinct CDR3 sequences, with 95% as singletons. From blood CD8+ and CD4+ T cells, the TCR beta chain was sequenced. Purification of the CD8+ and CD4+ T cells relied on negative isolation, and TEMRA cells underwent FACS enrichment. Germline V gene lookup returns CDR1 MNHEY and CDR2 SVGAGI. V lost 6 bases and J lost 9; bases outside the gene matches: 8. This CDR3 is 14 amino acids long.

This TCR came from a human donor with multiple sclerosis. The gene calls are TRBV6-5 and TRBJ2-4; 10 bases are shared with TRBD2. Sequenced input: CD4+ T cells from PBMCs. CDR3 sequence (DNA): TGTGCCAGCAGACGCCTAGCGGGAGAGGGCATTCAGTACTTC. As protein: CASRRLAGEGIQYF.